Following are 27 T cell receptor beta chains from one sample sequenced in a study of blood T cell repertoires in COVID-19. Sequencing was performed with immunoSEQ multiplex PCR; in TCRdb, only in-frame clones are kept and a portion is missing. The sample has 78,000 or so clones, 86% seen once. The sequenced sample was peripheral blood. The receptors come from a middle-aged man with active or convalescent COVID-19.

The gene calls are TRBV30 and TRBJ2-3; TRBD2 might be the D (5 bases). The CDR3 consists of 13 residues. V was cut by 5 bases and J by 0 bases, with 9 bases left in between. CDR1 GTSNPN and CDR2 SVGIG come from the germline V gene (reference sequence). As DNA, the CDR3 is TGTGCCTGGCAGCGGAGTAGCACAGATACGCAGTATTTT. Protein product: CAWQRSSTDTQYF.

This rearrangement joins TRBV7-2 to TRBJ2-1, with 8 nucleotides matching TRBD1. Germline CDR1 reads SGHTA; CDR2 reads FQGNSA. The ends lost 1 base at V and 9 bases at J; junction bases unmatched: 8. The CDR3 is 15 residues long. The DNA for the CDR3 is TGTGCCAGCAGCTTAGGGACAGGGAGGTCCCTTGAGCAGTTCTTC. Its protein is CASSLGTGRSLEQFF. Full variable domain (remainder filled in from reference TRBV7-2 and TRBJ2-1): GAGVSQSPSNKVTEKGKDVELRCDPISGHTALYWYRQSLGQGLEFLIYFQGNSAPDKSGLPSDRFSAERTGGSVSTLTIQRTQQEDSAVYLCASSLGTGRSLEQFFGPGTRLTVL.

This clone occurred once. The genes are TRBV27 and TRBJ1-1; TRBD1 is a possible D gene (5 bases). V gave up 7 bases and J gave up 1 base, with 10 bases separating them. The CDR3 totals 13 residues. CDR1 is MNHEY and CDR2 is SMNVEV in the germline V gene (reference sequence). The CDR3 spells CASKGTGNTEAFF. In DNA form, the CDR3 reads TGTGCCAGCAAGGGAACAGGGAACACTGAAGCTTTCTTT.

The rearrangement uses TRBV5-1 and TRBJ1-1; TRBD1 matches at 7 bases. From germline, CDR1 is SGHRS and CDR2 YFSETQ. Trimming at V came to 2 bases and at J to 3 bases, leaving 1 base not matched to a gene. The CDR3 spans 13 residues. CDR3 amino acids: CASSFQGDTEAFF. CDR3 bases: TGCGCCAGCAGCTTCCAGGGGGACACTGAAGCTTTCTTT.

DNA for the CDR3: TGTGCCAGCAGCTTCGGACTAGCGGGGATTAATACGCAGTATTTT. Amino acid sequence: CASSFGLAGINTQYF. The genes are TRBV11-3 and TRBJ2-3; 12 bases agree with TRBD2. CDR1 is SGHNT, CDR2 YENEEA, per germline. The CDR3 covers 15 residues. Trimming cost V 3 bases and J 7 bases; bases outside gene matches: 5. The variable domain in full, with the rest retrieved from reference TRBV11-3 and TRBJ2-3, is EAGVVQSPRYKIIEKKQPVAFWCNPISGHNTLYWYLQNLGQGPELLIRYENEEAVDDSQLPKDRFSAERLKGVDSTLKIQPAELGDSAVYLCASSFGLAGINTQYFGPGTRLTVL.

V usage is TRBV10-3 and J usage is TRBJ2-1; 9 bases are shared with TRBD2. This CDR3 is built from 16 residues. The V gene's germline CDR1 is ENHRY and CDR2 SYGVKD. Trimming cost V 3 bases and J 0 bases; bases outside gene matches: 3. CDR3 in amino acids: CAISDLAGISYNEQFF. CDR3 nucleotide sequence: TGTGCCATCAGTGACCTAGCGGGGATCTCCTACAATGAGCAGTTCTTC.

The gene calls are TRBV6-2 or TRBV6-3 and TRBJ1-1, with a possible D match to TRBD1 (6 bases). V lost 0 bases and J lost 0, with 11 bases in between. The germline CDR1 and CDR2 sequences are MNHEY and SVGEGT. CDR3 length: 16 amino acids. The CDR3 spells CASSYSRGNMNTEAFF. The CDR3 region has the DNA TGTGCCAGCAGTTACTCGAGGGGGAACATGAACACTGAAGCTTTCTTT.

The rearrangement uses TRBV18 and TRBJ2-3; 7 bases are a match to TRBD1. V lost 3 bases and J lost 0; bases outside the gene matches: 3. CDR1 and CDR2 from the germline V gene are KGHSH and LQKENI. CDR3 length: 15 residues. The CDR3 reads CASSPDRTSTDTQYF. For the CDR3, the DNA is TGTGCCAGCTCACCGGACAGGACTAGCACAGATACGCAGTATTTT.

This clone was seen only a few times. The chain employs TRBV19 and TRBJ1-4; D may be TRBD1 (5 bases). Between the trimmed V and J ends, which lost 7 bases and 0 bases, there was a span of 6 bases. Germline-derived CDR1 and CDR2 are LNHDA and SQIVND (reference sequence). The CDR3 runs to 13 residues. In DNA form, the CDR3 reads TGTGCCAGTAAGGGGCCAACTAATGAAAAACTGTTTTTT. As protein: CASKGPTNEKLFF.

This CDR3 is CATLSGGDYGYTF. The DNA for the CDR3 is TGTGCCACCTTAAGCGGGGGTGACTATGGCTACACCTTC. V gene TRBV6-5 combines with J gene TRBJ1-2; maybe TRBD1 (5 bases). Germline CDR1 is MNHEY and CDR2 is SVGAGI. The CDR3 runs to 13 residues. The V end was cut by 10 bases, the J end by 3 bases, with 15 bases between.

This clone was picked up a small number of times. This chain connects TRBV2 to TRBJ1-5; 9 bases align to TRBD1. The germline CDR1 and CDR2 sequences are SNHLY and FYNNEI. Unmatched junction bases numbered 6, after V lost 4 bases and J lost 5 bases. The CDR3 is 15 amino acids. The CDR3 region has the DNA TGTGCCAGCAGTGGGCCGGGACAGGGTGATCAGCCCCAGCATTTT. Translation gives CASSGPGQGDQPQHF.

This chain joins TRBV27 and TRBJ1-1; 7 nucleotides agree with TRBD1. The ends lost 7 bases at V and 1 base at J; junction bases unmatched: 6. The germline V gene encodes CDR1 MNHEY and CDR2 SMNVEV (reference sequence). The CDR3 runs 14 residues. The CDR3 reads CASTSGGSNTEAFF. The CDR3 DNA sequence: TGTGCCAGCACTTCAGGGGGTTCGAACACTGAAGCTTTCTTT.

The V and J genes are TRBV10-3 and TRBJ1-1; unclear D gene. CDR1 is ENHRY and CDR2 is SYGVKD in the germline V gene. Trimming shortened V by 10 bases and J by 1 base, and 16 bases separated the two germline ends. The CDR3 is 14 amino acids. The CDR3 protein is CASREAGTNTEAFF. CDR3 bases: TGTGCCAGCAGAGAGGCAGGAACGAACACTGAAGCTTTCTTT.

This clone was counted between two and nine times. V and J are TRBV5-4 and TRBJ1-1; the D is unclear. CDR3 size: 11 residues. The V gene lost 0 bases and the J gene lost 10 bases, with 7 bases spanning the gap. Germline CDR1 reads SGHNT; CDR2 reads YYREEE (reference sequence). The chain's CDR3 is CASSLGTGAFF. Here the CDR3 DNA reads TGTGCCAGCAGCTTGGGCACGGGAGCTTTCTTT. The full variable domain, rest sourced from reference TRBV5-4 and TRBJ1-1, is ETGVTQSPTHLIKTRGQQVTLRCSSQSGHNTVSWYQQALGQGPQFIFQYYREEENGRGNFPPRFSGLQFPNYSSELNVNALELDDSALYLCASSLGTGAFFGQGTRLTVV.

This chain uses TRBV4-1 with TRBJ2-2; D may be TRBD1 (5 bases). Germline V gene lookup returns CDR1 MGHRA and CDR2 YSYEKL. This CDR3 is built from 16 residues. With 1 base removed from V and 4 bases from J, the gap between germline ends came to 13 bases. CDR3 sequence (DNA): TGCGCCAGCAGCCAAGTAGGCGGACATTCCACCGGGGAGCTGTTTTTT. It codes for CASSQVGGHSTGELFF.

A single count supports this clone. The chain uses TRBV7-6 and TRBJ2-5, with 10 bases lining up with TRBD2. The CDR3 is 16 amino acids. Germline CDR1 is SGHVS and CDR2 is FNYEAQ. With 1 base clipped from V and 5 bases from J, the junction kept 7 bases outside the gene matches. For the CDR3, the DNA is TGTGCCAGCAGCTTAGGTCCTAGCGGGGGAGGGGAGACCCAGTACTTC. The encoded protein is CASSLGPSGGGETQYF.

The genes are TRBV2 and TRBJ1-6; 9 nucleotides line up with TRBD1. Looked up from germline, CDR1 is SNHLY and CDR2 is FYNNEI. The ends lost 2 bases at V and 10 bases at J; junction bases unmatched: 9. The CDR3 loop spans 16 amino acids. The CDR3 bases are TGTGCCAGCAGTGAAAAGGGACAGGGTATCGGATCACCCCTCCACTTT. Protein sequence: CASSEKGQGIGSPLHF.

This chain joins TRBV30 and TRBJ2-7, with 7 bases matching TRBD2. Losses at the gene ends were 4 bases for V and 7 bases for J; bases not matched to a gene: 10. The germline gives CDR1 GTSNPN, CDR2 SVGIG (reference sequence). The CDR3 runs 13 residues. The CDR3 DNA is TGTGCCTGGACCGAAGGGGTCGGGAGGGAGCAGTACTTC. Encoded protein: CAWTEGVGREQYF. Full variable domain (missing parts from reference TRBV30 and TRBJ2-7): SQTIHQWPATLVQPVGSPLSLECTVEGTSNPNLYWYRQAAGRGLQLLFYSVGIGQISSEVPQNLSASRPQDRQFILSSKKLLLSDSGFYLCAWTEGVGREQYFGPGTRLTVT.

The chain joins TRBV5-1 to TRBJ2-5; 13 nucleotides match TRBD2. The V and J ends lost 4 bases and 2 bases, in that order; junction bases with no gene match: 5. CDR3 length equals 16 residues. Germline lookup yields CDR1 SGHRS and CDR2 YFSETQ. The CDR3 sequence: CASSAGTSGAQETQYF. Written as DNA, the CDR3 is TGCGCCAGCAGCGCCGGGACTAGCGGGGCGCAAGAGACCCAGTACTTC.

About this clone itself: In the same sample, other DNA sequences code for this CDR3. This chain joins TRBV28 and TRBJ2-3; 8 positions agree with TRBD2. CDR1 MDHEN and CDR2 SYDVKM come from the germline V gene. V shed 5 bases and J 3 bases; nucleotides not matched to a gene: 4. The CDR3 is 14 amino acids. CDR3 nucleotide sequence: TGTGCCAGCAGTCTGGGCGGGGGGACAGATACGCAGTATTTT. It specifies CASSLGGGTDTQYF.

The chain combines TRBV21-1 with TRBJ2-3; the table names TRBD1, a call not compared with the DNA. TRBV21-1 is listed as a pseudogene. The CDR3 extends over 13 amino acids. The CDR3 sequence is CASSRGNADTQYF. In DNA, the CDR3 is TGTGCCAGCAGCAGGGGCAATGCAGATACGCAGTATTTT.

The CDR3 DNA is TGTGCCAGCAGTGAATTGCAGGGCCAGAATGAGCAGTTCTTC. It specifies CASSELQGQNEQFF. The J gene is TRBJ2-1, the V gene TRBV2; tentative D call: TRBD1 (5 bases). The germline CDR1 and CDR2 sequences are SNHLY and FYNNEI. The V and J ends lost 2 bases and 7 bases respectively, with 12 bases between them. The CDR3 length is 14 residues.

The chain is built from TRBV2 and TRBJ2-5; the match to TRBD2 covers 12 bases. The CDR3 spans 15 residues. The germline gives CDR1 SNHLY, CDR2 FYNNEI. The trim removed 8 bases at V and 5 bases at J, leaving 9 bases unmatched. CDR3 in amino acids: CASYSSTSGGETQYF. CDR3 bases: TGTGCCAGCTATTCGTCGACTAGCGGGGGCGAGACCCAGTACTTC.

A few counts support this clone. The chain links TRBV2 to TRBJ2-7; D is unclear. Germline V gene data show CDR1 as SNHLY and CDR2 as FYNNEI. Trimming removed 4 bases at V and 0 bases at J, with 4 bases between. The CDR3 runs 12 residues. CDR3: CASSVSSYEQYV. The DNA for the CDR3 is TGTGCCAGCAGTGTGAGCTCCTACGAGCAGTACGTC.

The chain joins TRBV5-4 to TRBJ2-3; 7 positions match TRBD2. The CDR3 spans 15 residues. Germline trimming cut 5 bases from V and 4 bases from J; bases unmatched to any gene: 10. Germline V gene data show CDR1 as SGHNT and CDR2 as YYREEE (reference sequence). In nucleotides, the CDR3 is TGTGCCAGCAGATCCGGGACTAACCCTTCAGATACGCAGTATTTT. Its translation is CASRSGTNPSDTQYF.

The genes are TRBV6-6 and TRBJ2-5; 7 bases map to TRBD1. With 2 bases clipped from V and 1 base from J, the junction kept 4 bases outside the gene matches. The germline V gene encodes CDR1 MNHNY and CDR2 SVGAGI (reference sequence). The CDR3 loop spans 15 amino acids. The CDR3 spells CASSYRAGGQETQYF. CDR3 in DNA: TGTGCCAGCAGTTACAGGGCAGGGGGCCAAGAGACCCAGTACTTC.

Here the CDR3 DNA reads TGTGCCAGCAGCTTGTCGCAGGGGGGCCGCTACACCTTC. Its translation: CASSLSQGGRYTF. The J gene is TRBJ1-2, the V gene TRBV5-6, with 7 bases identical to TRBD1. V lost 1 base to trimming and J lost 9 bases; unmatched junction nucleotides: 6. Germline CDR1 and CDR2: SGHDT and YYEEEE. This CDR3 has 13 residues.